These 5 T cell receptor beta chains were all obtained from the same sample, sequenced in a study of T cells after yellow fever vaccination. From the 5' RACE reads, TCRdb called clonotypes with MiXCR, one entry per CDR3 protein. The sample records a few hundred thousand distinct CDR3 sequences, 17% being singletons. The starting material was PBMCs, obtained 5 to 6 days after the first yellow fever vaccination. The receptors originated from a man between 18 and 29 years old who received the YFV17D yellow fever vaccine.

There are a few counts of this clonotype. The V call is TRBV6-2 or TRBV6-3, the J call TRBJ2-1; 13 bases match TRBD2. The V gene's germline CDR1 is MNHEY and CDR2 SVGEGT. The ends lost 10 bases at V and 4 bases at J; junction bases unmatched: 7. The CDR3 extends over 15 amino acids. CDR3 loop: CATTGLAGAYNEQFF. The CDR3 nucleotides are TGTGCCACCACCGGACTAGCGGGGGCATACAATGAGCAGTTCTTC.

This chain connects TRBV4-3 to TRBJ2-1; unclear D gene. Per germline, CDR1 LGHNA and CDR2 YSLEER. This CDR3 has 14 residues. Trimming pared 2 bases from V and 5 bases from J, leaving 10 bases between. DNA of the CDR3: TGCGCCAGCAGCCAATCATGGGCAAACAATGAGCAGTTCTTC. It specifies CASSQSWANNEQFF.

This chain uses TRBV4-1 with TRBJ2-1, with 7 nucleotides matching TRBD1. Germline V gene data show CDR1 as MGHRA and CDR2 as YSYEKL. The CDR3 spans 14 residues. Unmatched junction bases numbered 10, after V lost 4 bases and J lost 10 bases. This CDR3 is CASSRGLGGQEQFF. CDR3 nucleotide sequence: TGCGCCAGCAGCCGAGGTTTAGGGGGCCAAGAGCAGTTCTTC.

This clonotype was counted only a few times. This CDR3 is CASGLVREGTNTGELFF. CDR3 coding DNA: TGTGCTAGTGGTTTGGTACGAGAGGGGACCAACACCGGGGAGCTGTTTTTT. The chain employs TRBV12-5 and TRBJ2-2; D may correspond to TRBD1 or TRBD2 (5 bases each). CDR1 LGHNT and CDR2 FRNRAP come from the germline V gene. The CDR3 runs 17 residues. V was shortened by 0 bases and J by 2 bases, with 13 bases between the two germline ends.

This clonotype has only a few counts. V and J are TRBV7-3 and TRBJ2-1; D tentatively fits TRBD1 or TRBD2 (6 bases each). This CDR3 region has 17 residues. V lost 2 bases to trimming and J lost 8 bases, with 22 bases between them. The germline V gene has CDR1 SGHTA and CDR2 FQGTGA. The CDR3 DNA reads as TGTGCCAGCAGCTTACTTTTCGGGGGCCCCGTGGGGGATGAGCAGTTCTTC. Translated: CASSLLFGGPVGDEQFF.